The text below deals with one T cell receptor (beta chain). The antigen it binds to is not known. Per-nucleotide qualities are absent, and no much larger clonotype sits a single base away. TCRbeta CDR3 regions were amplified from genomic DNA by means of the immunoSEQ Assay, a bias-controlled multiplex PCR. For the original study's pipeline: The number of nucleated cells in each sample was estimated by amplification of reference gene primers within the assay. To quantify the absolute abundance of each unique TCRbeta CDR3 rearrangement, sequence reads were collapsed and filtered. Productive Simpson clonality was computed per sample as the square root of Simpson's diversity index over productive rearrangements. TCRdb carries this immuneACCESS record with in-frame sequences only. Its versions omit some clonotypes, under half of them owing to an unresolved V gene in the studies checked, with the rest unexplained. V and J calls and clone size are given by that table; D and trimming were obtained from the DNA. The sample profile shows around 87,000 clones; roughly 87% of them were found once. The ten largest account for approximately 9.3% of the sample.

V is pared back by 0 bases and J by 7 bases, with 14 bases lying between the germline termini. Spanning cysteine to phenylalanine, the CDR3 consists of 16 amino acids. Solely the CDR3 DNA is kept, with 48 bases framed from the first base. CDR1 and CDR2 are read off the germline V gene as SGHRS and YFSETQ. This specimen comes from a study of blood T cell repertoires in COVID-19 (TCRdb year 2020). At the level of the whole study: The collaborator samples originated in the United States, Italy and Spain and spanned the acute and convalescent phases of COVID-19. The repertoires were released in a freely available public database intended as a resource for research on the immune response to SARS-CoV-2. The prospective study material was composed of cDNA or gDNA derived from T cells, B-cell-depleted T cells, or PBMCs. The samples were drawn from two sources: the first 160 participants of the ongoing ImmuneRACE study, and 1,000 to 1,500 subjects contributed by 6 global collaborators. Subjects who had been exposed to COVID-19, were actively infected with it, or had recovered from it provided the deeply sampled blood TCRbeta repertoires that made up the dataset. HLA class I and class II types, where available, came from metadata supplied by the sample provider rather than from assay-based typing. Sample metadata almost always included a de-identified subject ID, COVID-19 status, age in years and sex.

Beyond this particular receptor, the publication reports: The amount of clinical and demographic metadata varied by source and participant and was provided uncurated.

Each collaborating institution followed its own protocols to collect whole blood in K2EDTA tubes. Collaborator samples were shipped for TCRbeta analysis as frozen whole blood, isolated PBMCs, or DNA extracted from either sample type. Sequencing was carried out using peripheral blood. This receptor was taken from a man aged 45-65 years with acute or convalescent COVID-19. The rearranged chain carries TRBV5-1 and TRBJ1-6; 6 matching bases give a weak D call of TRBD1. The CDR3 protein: CASSLESGQGNSPLHF. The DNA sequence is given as TGCGCCAGCAGCTTGGAATCGGGCCAGGGGAATTCACCCCTCCACTTT. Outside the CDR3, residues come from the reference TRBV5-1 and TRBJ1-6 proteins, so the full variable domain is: KAGVTQTPRYLIKTRGQQVTLSCSPISGHRSVSWYQQTPGQGLQFLFEYFSETQRNKGNFPGRFSGRQFSNSRSEMNVSTLELGDSALYLCASSLESGQGNSPLHFGNGTRLTVT.